Listed below are T cell receptor beta chains from one sample, sequenced in a study of T cell responses to AZD1222 COVID-19 vaccine. Here immunoSEQ multiplex PCR was the method, and the copy in TCRdb shows in-frame clones only, minus some. The sample lists approximately 89,000 clones; 75% to 95% were seen once. The sample was peripheral blood, taken 28 days after the second AZD1222 dose. The origin of the receptors is an adult who received the AZD1222 COVID-19 vaccine. Each CDR3 is given with its conserved first and last residue. D genes are given only for firm matches. Where a row states a size, it is once, few, many or the class of an expanded clone; other rows omit it.

j_call: TRBJ2-3; d_call: TRBD1; cdr3_length: 15; clone_size: few; v_call: TRBV10-1; cdr3_nt: TGCGCCAGCAGTGACGGGACAGGGGCCACAGATACGCAGTATTTT; cdr3_aa: CASSDGTGATDTQYF
j_call: TRBJ2-1; d_call: TRBD2; cdr3_length: 14; clone_size: -; v_call: TRBV7-6; cdr3_nt: TGTGCCAGCAGCTTAGGCGGGGGATACAATGAGCAGTTCTTC; cdr3_aa: CASSLGGGYNEQFF
j_call: TRBJ1-2; d_call: -; cdr3_length: 15; clone_size: -; v_call: TRBV5-6; cdr3_nt: TGTGCCAGCAGCCGGGGGTGGGACCCAGGGAGCGGCTACACCTTC; cdr3_aa: CASSRGWDPGSGYTF
j_call: TRBJ1-2; d_call: -; cdr3_length: 11; clone_size: -; v_call: TRBV20-1; cdr3_nt: TGCAGTGCTAGAGTAAACTATGGCTACACCTTC; cdr3_aa: CSARVNYGYTF
j_call: TRBJ2-5; d_call: TRBD1; cdr3_length: 16; clone_size: -; v_call: TRBV24-1; cdr3_nt: TGTGCCACCAGTGACCCCGGGGACAGGGGCGGTGAGACCCAGTACTTC; cdr3_aa: CATSDPGDRGGETQYF
j_call: TRBJ2-3; d_call: TRBD2; cdr3_length: 18; clone_size: -; v_call: TRBV28; cdr3_nt: TGTGCCAGCAGTTTATGGAAGGCTAGCGGGGGGGCCGGGAATACGCAGTATTTT; cdr3_aa: CASSLWKASGGAGNTQYF
j_call: TRBJ1-4; d_call: TRBD1; cdr3_length: 14; clone_size: -; v_call: TRBV18; cdr3_nt: TGTGCCAGCTCACTGGACAGCAGGGGGGAAAAACTGTTTTTT; cdr3_aa: CASSLDSRGEKLFF
j_call: TRBJ2-5; d_call: -; cdr3_length: 14; clone_size: -; v_call: TRBV7-9; cdr3_nt: TGTGCCAGCAGCTTGAGGGGGGGGCTTGAGACCCAGTACTTC; cdr3_aa: CASSLRGGLETQYF
j_call: TRBJ2-3; d_call: -; cdr3_length: 15; clone_size: -; v_call: TRBV19; cdr3_nt: TGTGCCAGTAGCCCCGGGATTTCTAGCACAGATACGCAGTATTTT; cdr3_aa: CASSPGISSTDTQYF
j_call: TRBJ1-4; d_call: TRBD1; cdr3_length: 11; clone_size: -; v_call: TRBV20-1; cdr3_nt: TGCAGTGCTAGAGATTGGCAGGGGGTGTTTTTT; cdr3_aa: CSARDWQGVFF
j_call: TRBJ2-4; d_call: -; cdr3_length: 13; clone_size: -; v_call: TRBV19; cdr3_nt: TGTGCCAGTAGTCCCCGGGGGAAAAACATTCAGTACTTC; cdr3_aa: CASSPRGKNIQYF
j_call: TRBJ2-1; d_call: -; cdr3_length: 15; clone_size: -; v_call: TRBV2; cdr3_nt: TGTGCCAGCAGTGAAGGACGGAGCTCCTACAATGAGCAGTTCTTC; cdr3_aa: CASSEGRSSYNEQFF
j_call: TRBJ2-1; d_call: TRBD2; cdr3_length: 18; clone_size: once; v_call: TRBV7-2; cdr3_nt: TGTGCCAGCAGCCCAGGGCGGGCTTGGGGACTAGCGTTTAATGAGCAGTTCTTC; cdr3_aa: CASSPGRAWGLAFNEQFF
j_call: TRBJ1-1; d_call: -; cdr3_length: 16; clone_size: -; v_call: TRBV5-4; cdr3_nt: TGTGCCAGCAGCCCGGGGGTCGGGGGAAGGGAGGCTGAAGCTTTCTTT; cdr3_aa: CASSPGVGGREAEAFF
j_call: TRBJ1-2; d_call: -; cdr3_length: 16; clone_size: -; v_call: TRBV18; cdr3_nt: TGTGCCAGCTCATCCGGGCCTCATCGGTTGGACTATGGCTACACCTTC; cdr3_aa: CASSSGPHRLDYGYTF
j_call: TRBJ1-5; d_call: TRBD1; cdr3_length: 14; clone_size: -; v_call: TRBV2; cdr3_nt: TGTGCCAGCATGAGGGACAGGGCGGACCAGCCCCAGCATTTT; cdr3_aa: CASMRDRADQPQHF
j_call: TRBJ2-1; d_call: -; cdr3_length: 16; clone_size: -; v_call: TRBV5-1; cdr3_nt: TGCGCCAGCAGCTTGAGGTCCAGGGTAAATACTAATGAGCAGTTCTTC; cdr3_aa: CASSLRSRVNTNEQFF
j_call: TRBJ1-5; d_call: TRBD1; cdr3_length: 18; clone_size: once; v_call: TRBV5-8; cdr3_nt: TGTGCCAGCAGCTTCGGGACAGGGCGCCAATATAGCAATCAGCCCCAGCATTTT; cdr3_aa: CASSFGTGRQYSNQPQHF
j_call: TRBJ2-5; d_call: -; cdr3_length: 14; clone_size: -; v_call: TRBV25-1; cdr3_nt: TGTGCCAGCCGCGCCGGAAGGGCGGGAGAGACCCAGTACTTC; cdr3_aa: CASRAGRAGETQYF
j_call: TRBJ1-3; d_call: -; cdr3_length: 16; clone_size: -; v_call: TRBV5-1; cdr3_nt: TGCGCCAGCAGCTTGTCGGGCCCGACTCTTGGAAACACCATATATTTT; cdr3_aa: CASSLSGPTLGNTIYF
j_call: TRBJ2-7; d_call: -; cdr3_length: 11; clone_size: -; v_call: TRBV5-1; cdr3_nt: TGCGCCAGCAGCTTGGAGGGCGAGCAGTACTTC; cdr3_aa: CASSLEGEQYF
j_call: TRBJ1-1; d_call: -; cdr3_length: 15; clone_size: -; v_call: TRBV18; cdr3_nt: TGTGCCAGCTCACCACGCGGGGGACAGAACACTGAAGCTTTCTTT; cdr3_aa: CASSPRGGQNTEAFF
j_call: TRBJ1-2; d_call: TRBD1; cdr3_length: 13; clone_size: -; v_call: TRBV6-5; cdr3_nt: TGTGCCAGCACCCCAGGGACAGTCTATGGCTACACCTTC; cdr3_aa: CASTPGTVYGYTF
j_call: TRBJ1-6; d_call: TRBD1; cdr3_length: 13; clone_size: once; v_call: TRBV30; cdr3_nt: TGTGCCTGGACCAGGGGGAATAATTCACCCCTCCACTTT; cdr3_aa: CAWTRGNNSPLHF
j_call: TRBJ1-1; d_call: -; cdr3_length: 13; clone_size: -; v_call: TRBV28; cdr3_nt: TGTGCCAGCAGCATCCCCGGATGGAGAAAAGCTTTCTTT; cdr3_aa: CASSIPGWRKAFF
j_call: TRBJ2-5; d_call: -; cdr3_length: 12; clone_size: -; v_call: TRBV3-1/TRBV3-2; cdr3_nt: TGTGCCAGCAGCCAAGATGTGAAGACCCAGTACTTC; cdr3_aa: CASSQDVKTQYF
j_call: TRBJ1-1; d_call: TRBD1; cdr3_length: 12; clone_size: -; v_call: TRBV2; cdr3_nt: TGTGCCAGCACCCGGGACAGGGATGAAGCTTTCTTT; cdr3_aa: CASTRDRDEAFF